The clone carrying this TCR beta chain was counted at least ten times. As yet, its antigen is unknown. These data come from a study of metastatic and nonmetastatic thyroid tumors. About the research overall: For malignant and benign thyroid patients, tumor or nodule tissue and blood were the sources whose repertoires were compared.

Ahead of thyroid surgery, no patient had received treatment of any kind. The study's findings and limits: It was reportedly found that TCR beta diversity was significantly higher in malignant thyroid tumors than in benign nodules, a difference seen in both blood and tumor samples.

In the authors' workflow: Using the CDR3 differences seen across clinicopathological groups, the authors built a distant-metastasis classifier for papillary thyroid cancer, which was meant to discriminate distant-metastatic patients. TCRdb reprocessed the PCR reads via MiXCR. What appears here as the V and J calls and clone size reflects TCRdb's work, not the paper's. The profile shows under 20,000 clones, 21% of them singletons. There are 16 residues in the CDR3. Trimming removed 3 bases from V and 2 bases from J; junction bases left unmatched: 8. Germline-derived CDR1 and CDR2 are SGHNT and YYREEE (reference sequence).

The gene calls are TRBV5-4 and TRBJ2-1; TRBD2 aligns across 7 bases. This receptor was identified in a female donor with papillary thyroid cancer or a benign thyroid nodule (not recorded which). Some clones in this sample may be carry-over from other donors' samples. Source material: tumor tissue. The CDR3 protein is CASSSGGSDPYNEQFF. CDR3 in DNA: TGTGCCAGCAGCTCGGGGGGTAGCGATCCCTACAATGAGCAGTTCTTC.